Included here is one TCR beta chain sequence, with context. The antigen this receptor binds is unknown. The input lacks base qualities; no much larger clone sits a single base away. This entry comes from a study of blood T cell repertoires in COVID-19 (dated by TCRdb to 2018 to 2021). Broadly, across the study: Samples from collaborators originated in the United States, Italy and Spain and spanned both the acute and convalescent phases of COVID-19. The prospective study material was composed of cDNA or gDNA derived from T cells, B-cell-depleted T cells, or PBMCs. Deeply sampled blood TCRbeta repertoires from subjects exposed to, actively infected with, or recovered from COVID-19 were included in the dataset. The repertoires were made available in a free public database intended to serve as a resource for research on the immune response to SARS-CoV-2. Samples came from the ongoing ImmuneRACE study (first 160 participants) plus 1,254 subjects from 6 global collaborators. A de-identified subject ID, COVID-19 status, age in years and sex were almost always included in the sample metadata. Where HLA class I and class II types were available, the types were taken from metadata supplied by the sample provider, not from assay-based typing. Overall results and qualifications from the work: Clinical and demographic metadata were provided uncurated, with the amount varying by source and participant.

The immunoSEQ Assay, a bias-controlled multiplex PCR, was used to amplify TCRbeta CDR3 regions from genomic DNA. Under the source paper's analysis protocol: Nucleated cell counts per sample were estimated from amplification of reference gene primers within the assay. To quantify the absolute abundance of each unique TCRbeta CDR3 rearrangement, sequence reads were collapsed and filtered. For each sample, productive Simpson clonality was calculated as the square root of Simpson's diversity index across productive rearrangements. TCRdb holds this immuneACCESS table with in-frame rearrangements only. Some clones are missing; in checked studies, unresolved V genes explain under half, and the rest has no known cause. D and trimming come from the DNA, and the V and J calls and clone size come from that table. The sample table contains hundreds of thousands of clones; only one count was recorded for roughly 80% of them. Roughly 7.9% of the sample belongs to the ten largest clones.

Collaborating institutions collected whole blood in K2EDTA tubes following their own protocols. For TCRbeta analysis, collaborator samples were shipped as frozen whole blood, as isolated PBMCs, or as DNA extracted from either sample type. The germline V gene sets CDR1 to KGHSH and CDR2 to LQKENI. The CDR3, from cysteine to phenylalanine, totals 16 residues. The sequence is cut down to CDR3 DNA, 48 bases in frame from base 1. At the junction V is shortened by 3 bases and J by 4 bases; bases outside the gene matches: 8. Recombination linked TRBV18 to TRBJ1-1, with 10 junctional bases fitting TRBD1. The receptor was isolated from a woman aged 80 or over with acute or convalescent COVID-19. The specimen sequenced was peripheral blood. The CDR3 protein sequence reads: CASSPDRGFGGTEAFF. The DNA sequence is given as TGTGCCAGCTCACCGGACAGGGGGTTCGGGGGCACTGAAGCTTTCTTT.